Below, one TCR beta chain is given with its context. Mismatch with germline at one junction end may stem from a read error. This sample was included in a study of shared T cell receptors in the human thymus. Sequencing was performed with immunoSEQ multiplex PCR; in TCRdb, only in-frame clones are kept and a portion is missing. The repertoire has hundreds of thousands of clones, roughly 88% of them found once; the top ten carry 0.01%. CDR3 length equals 14 residues. The V gene's germline CDR1 is SSHAT and CDR2 FNYEAQ (reference sequence). The same sample was also studied in work on human thymus T cells. In that study: Usage of V and J genes appeared biased in thymic and blood repertoires.

The chain joins TRBV7-7 to TRBJ2-1, with 7 bases lining up with TRBD1. Sequencing was done on a sample of thymocytes. The source is a boy in the first two years of life with a congenital heart defect. The CDR3 DNA sequence: TGTGCTAGCAGCTTAGGGGGCCCAGTTAGTGAGCAGTTCTTC. This encodes CASSLGGPVSEQFF. The entire variable domain, with the rest obtained from reference TRBV7-7 and TRBJ2-1, is as follows: GAGVSQSPRYKVTKRGQDVTLRCDPISSHATLYWYQQALGQGPEFLTYFNYEAQPDKSGLPSDRFSAERPEGSISTLTIQRTEQRDSAMYRCASSLGGPVSEQFFGPGTRLTVL.